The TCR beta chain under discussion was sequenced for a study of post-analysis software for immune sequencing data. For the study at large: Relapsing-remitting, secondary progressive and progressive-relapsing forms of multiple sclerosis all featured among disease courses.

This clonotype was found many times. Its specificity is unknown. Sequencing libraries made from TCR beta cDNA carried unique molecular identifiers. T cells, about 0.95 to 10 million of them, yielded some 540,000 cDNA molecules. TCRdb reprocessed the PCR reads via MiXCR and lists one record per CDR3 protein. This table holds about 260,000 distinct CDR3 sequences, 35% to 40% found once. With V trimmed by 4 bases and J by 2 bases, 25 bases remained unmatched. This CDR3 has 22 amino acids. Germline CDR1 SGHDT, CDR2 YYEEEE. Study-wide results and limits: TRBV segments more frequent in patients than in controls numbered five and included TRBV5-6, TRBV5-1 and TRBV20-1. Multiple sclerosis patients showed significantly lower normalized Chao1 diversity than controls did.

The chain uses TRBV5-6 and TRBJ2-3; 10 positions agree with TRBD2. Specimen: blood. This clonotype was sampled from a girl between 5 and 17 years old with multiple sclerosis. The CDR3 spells CASSGTSGESGGWSGITDTQYF. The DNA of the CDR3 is TGTGCCAGCAGCGGAACTAGCGGGGAAAGTGGGGGATGGAGTGGGATCACAGATACGCAGTATTTT.